This entry lists 17 T cell receptor beta chains sequenced from one sample in a study of blood T cell repertoires in COVID-19. TCRdb's copy holds only in-frame clones and misses some; the assay was immunoSEQ multiplex PCR. This table holds about 59,000 clones, less than 75% found once. Sequenced input: peripheral blood. These receptors all stem from a woman aged 70-85 years with acute or convalescent COVID-19.

The rearrangement links TRBV9 to TRBJ2-7, with D perhaps TRBD2 (6 bases). Germline values: CDR1 SGDLS, CDR2 YYNGEE. This CDR3 has 14 residues. V shed 4 bases and J shed 0 bases, with 11 bases lying between them. DNA of the CDR3: TGTGCCAGCAGCCCGGGGGTAAGCTCCTACGAGCAGTACTTC. This encodes CASSPGVSSYEQYF.

In its sample, this clone was seen a few times. The CDR3 loop reads CASSTFPGQGEVGGYTF. CDR3 sequence (DNA): TGCGCCAGCAGCACTTTTCCCGGACAGGGAGAGGTGGGTGGCTACACCTTC. The chain joins TRBV5-1 to TRBJ1-2, with 8 bases identical to TRBD1. Germline V gene lookup returns CDR1 SGHRS and CDR2 YFSETQ. Trimming cost V 4 bases and J 7 bases; bases outside gene matches: 18. The CDR3 sequence is 17 residues long.

The J gene is TRBJ1-2, the V gene TRBV4-1; maybe TRBD1 (6 bases). Germline V gene data show CDR1 as MGHRA and CDR2 as YSYEKL. V was clipped by 5 bases and J by 8 bases, with 12 bases between them. This CDR3 has 12 residues. CDR3 in amino acids: CASSSTGFGYTF. The CDR3 nucleotides read TGCGCCAGCAGCAGTACAGGGTTCGGCTACACCTTC.

V gene TRBV7-3 combines with J gene TRBJ2-3; a weak D match, TRBD2 (5 bases). CDR1 and CDR2 (germline): SGHTA, FQGTGA. This CDR3 region has 16 residues. Between the trimmed V and J ends, which lost 5 bases and 6 bases, there was a span of 21 bases. This chain's CDR3 is CASSRDEAWDGDTQYF. In DNA, the CDR3 is TGTGCCAGCAGCCGGGATGAGGCGTGGGATGGGGATACGCAGTATTTT.

The rearrangement links TRBV7-9 to TRBJ2-3; no definite D call. The CDR3 covers 12 residues. CDR1 and CDR2 from the germline V gene are SEHNR and FQNEAQ (reference sequence). V was shortened by 7 bases and J by 2 bases, with 7 bases between the two germline ends. The CDR3 DNA sequence: TGTGCCAGCATCCTACTCACAGATACGCAGTATTTT. Protein product: CASILLTDTQYF.

The rearrangement links TRBV7-8 to TRBJ1-5, with TRBD1 identical over 7 bases. The junction had 12 bases not matched to a gene; V was cut back by 4 bases and J by 6 bases. From germline, CDR1 is SGHVS and CDR2 FQNEAQ. CDR3 length: 16 residues. The CDR3 is CASSSPRQGVGQPQHF. DNA of the CDR3: TGTGCCAGCAGCTCCCCCCGGCAGGGGGTAGGTCAGCCCCAGCATTTT.

A few counts support this clone. The J gene is TRBJ1-2, the V gene TRBV7-2; 8 bases are shared with TRBD1. The CDR3 has 15 residues. V lost 1 base, J lost 7 bases, and 8 bases stayed unmatched. Germline CDR1 SGHTA, CDR2 FQGNSA. The CDR3 reads CASSLGPDRGGGYTF. The CDR3 bases are TGTGCCAGCAGCTTAGGACCCGACAGGGGCGGTGGCTACACCTTC. Full variable domain (rest looked up from reference TRBV7-2 and TRBJ1-2): GAGVSQSPSNKVTEKGKDVELRCDPISGHTALYWYRQSLGQGLEFLIYFQGNSAPDKSGLPSDRFSAERTGGSVSTLTIQRTQQEDSAVYLCASSLGPDRGGGYTFGSGTRLTVV.

V gene TRBV24-1 combines with J gene TRBJ1-3, with TRBD1 matching over 9 bases. This CDR3 comprises 18 residues. V lost 5 bases, J lost 3 bases, and 13 bases stayed unmatched. Germline-derived CDR1 and CDR2 are KGHDR and SFDVKD. CDR3 residues: CATSATPGQGLSGNTIYF. Written as DNA, the CDR3 is TGTGCCACCAGTGCTACTCCTGGACAGGGGTTGAGTGGAAACACCATATATTTT.

The chain uses TRBV12-3 or TRBV12-4 and TRBJ2-7; no firm D call. There are 13 residues in the CDR3. V shed 3 bases and J shed 5 bases, with 11 bases lying between them. CDR3 DNA sequence: TGTGCCAGCAGTTTCTACTCCTCAAACGAGCAGTACTTC. It codes for CASSFYSSNEQYF.

The rearrangement joins TRBV7-6 to TRBJ2-3; weak D call: TRBD2 (6 bases). Deletions cut 5 bases from V and 7 bases from J, with 22 bases between. The CDR3 consists of 16 residues. Germline CDR1 is SGHVS and CDR2 is FNYEAQ. CDR3 sequence (DNA): TGTGCCAGCAGCCCAAACCCGTTTGGGGGGAAGAATACGCAGTATTTT. The encoded protein is CASSPNPFGGKNTQYF.

This clone was recorded once. The J gene is TRBJ2-1, the V gene TRBV15; 10 bases agree with TRBD1. The V gene end was trimmed by 3 bases and the J gene end by 9 bases; junction bases not matched to a gene: 2. This CDR3 contains 13 residues. CDR1 is LNHNV and CDR2 is YYDKDF in the germline V gene (reference sequence). The chain's CDR3 is CATSRTGGSEQFF. The DNA for the CDR3 is TGTGCCACCAGCAGGACAGGGGGCAGTGAGCAGTTCTTC. Combining the CDR3 with reference TRBV15 and TRBJ2-1 gives the whole variable domain DAMVIQNPRYQVTQFGKPVTLSCSQTLNHNVMYWYQQKSSQAPKLLFHYYDKDFNNEADTPDNFQSRRPNTSFCFLDIRSPGLGDTAMYLCATSRTGGSEQFFGPGTRLTVL.

The J gene is TRBJ1-4, the V gene TRBV2, with a weak D call TRBD1 (6 bases). Per the germline V gene, CDR1 is SNHLY and CDR2 is FYNNEI. CDR3 size: 16 residues. The V gene lost 6 bases and the J gene lost 7 bases, with 21 bases spanning the gap. The CDR3 region is CASRSNGQQVFEKLFF. In nucleotides, the CDR3 is TGTGCCAGCAGATCGAACGGACAGCAGGTTTTTGAAAAACTGTTTTTT.

About this clone itself: A read error may account for a junction end that differs from germline. The genes are TRBV5-8 and TRBJ2-4; TRBD2 is a possible D gene (6 bases). Germline values: CDR1 SGHTS, CDR2 YDEGEE. CDR3 length equals 13 residues. The CDR3 sequence: CASSFGGFGIRYF. CDR3 bases: TGTGCCAGCAGCTTCGGGGGTTTCGGCATTCGGTACTTC.

The rearrangement joins TRBV3-1 (or the pseudogene TRBV3-2) to TRBJ2-5; the match to TRBD2 covers 7 bases. CDR1 and CDR2 (germline): LGHDT, YNNKEL (reference sequence). This CDR3 comprises 14 residues. The trim removed 4 bases at V and 7 bases at J, leaving 9 bases unmatched. In DNA, the CDR3 is TGTGCCAGCAGCCCCCGGCGCGGCGGGGGGACCCAGTACTTC. Protein sequence: CASSPRRGGGTQYF.

The chain joins TRBV6-5 to TRBJ1-4, with 7 bases identical to TRBD1. J gave up 4 bases and V 2 bases, and 7 bases lay outside the gene matches. The length of the CDR3 is 16 residues. Germline CDR1 MNHEY, CDR2 SVGAGI. The CDR3 region is CASSYVGQAVNEKLFF. CDR3 in DNA: TGTGCCAGCAGTTACGTAGGACAGGCGGTTAATGAAAAACTGTTTTTT.

This clone was seen a few times. This chain uses TRBV6-5 with TRBJ2-7, with 10 bases lining up with TRBD1. The V gene end was trimmed by 5 bases and the J gene end by 3 bases; junction bases not matched to a gene: 7. The CDR3 totals 15 residues. CDR1 MNHEY and CDR2 SVGAGI come from the germline V gene. Written as DNA, the CDR3 is TGTGCCAGCAGTCGTACCGGGACAGGGGTCTACGAGCAGTACTTC. Encoded protein: CASSRTGTGVYEQYF.

This chain links TRBV5-1 with TRBJ2-4; a weak D match, TRBD2 (5 bases). Germline-derived CDR1 and CDR2 are SGHRS and YFSETQ. V was clipped by 2 bases and J by 6 bases, with 9 bases between them. There are 13 residues in the CDR3. The CDR3 DNA is TGCGCCAGCAGCTTCAACCGGGGAAACATTCAGTACTTC. Residues: CASSFNRGNIQYF.